The 13 T cell receptor beta chains reported below all come from one sample, sequenced in a study of T-cell memory formation after mild COVID-19. TCRdb ran MiXCR on the 5' RACE reads and lists one entry per CDR3 protein. Among under 550,000 distinct CDR3 sequences listed, 15% to 20% were seen once. Sequencing used PBMCs or a T cell subset sorted from them (not recorded which). These receptors came from an adult woman who had mild COVID-19 (a few samples of this study predate the infection). Cell type and time point are not known.

This clonotype has a handful of counts. The CDR3 coding sequence is TGTGCCAGCAGCTCCGGGGAGGAGCCGAACACCGGGGAGCTGTTTTTT. Amino acids: CASSSGEEPNTGELFF. This chain uses TRBV11-2 with TRBJ2-2; perhaps TRBD2 as D (6 bases). This CDR3 has 16 residues. V lost 4 bases and J 0 bases, leaving 12 bases between the germline ends. In germline, CDR1 is SGHAT, CDR2 FQNNGV.

The table lists this clonotype with a count of one. J is TRBJ1-1 and V is TRBV6-5; TRBD1 is a possible D gene (5 bases). The CDR3 runs 12 residues. Germline V gene sequence: CDR1 MNHEY, CDR2 SVGAGI. With 0 bases removed from V and 8 bases from J, the gap between germline ends came to 7 bases. DNA of the CDR3: TGTGCCAGCAGTTACTCGGGGGGGGAAGCTTTCTTT. Translating it yields CASSYSGGEAFF.

This sequence joins TRBV7-6 and TRBJ2-1, with 9 bases matching TRBD2. This CDR3 contains 17 residues. CDR1 is SGHVS, CDR2 FNYEAQ, per germline. The J segment lost 5 bases and the V segment lost 4 bases, leaving 12 bases of the junction unmatched. The DNA of the CDR3 is TGTGCCAGCAGCTCCTCTTCGTGGCTAGCGGGACACAATGAGCAGTTCTTC. Its protein product is CASSSSSWLAGHNEQFF.

V usage is TRBV7-9 and J usage is TRBJ1-6; 8 bases are a match to TRBD1. This CDR3 has 17 amino acids. Germline CDR1 reads SEHNR; CDR2 reads FQNEAQ (reference sequence). With V trimmed by 4 bases and J by 0 bases, 5 bases remained unmatched. This CDR3 reads CASSSGTGLSYNSPLHF. CDR3 in DNA: TGTGCCAGCAGCTCCGGGACAGGCCTCTCCTATAATTCACCCCTCCACTTT.

This clonotype was observed a few times. The chain couples TRBV3-1 to TRBJ2-3; 8 bases are shared with TRBD1. The germline V gene has CDR1 LGHDT and CDR2 YNNKEL (reference sequence). This CDR3 has 15 residues. V shed 4 bases, J shed 2 bases, and the junction held 5 bases outside the gene matches. This CDR3 is CASSRSDRDTDTQYF. CDR3 coding DNA: TGTGCCAGCAGCCGCTCGGACAGGGACACAGATACGCAGTATTTT.

The CDR3 region has the DNA TGTGCCAGCAGCTTAACAGGGACGGAAGTCCACGGCTACACCTTC. Encoded protein: CASSLTGTEVHGYTF. The gene calls are TRBV7-3 and TRBJ1-2; D might be TRBD1 (5 bases). CDR3 size: 15 residues. With 0 bases removed from V and 8 bases from J, the gap between germline ends came to 16 bases. The germline CDR1 and CDR2 sequences are SGHTA and FQGTGA.

The rearrangement joins TRBV20-1 to TRBJ1-5; no firm D call. Germline CDR1 and CDR2: DFQATT and SNEGSKA (reference sequence). This CDR3 has 15 residues. Trimming removed 1 base from V and 2 bases from J, with 12 bases in between. CDR3 sequence (DNA): TGCAGTGCTAGAGCATGGTCAAATGGCAATCAGCCCCAGCATTTT. Its translation: CSARAWSNGNQPQHF.

This clonotype was observed a few times. The chain carries TRBV15 and TRBJ2-1; D call uncertain. The length of the CDR3 is 12 residues. Trimming took off 3 bases at V and 7 bases at J, with 7 bases between the two ends. In germline, CDR1 is LNHNV, CDR2 YYDKDF (reference sequence). The CDR3 is CATSSPKNEQFF. Written as DNA, the CDR3 is TGTGCCACCAGCAGCCCAAAAAATGAGCAGTTCTTC. The full variable domain, completed using reference TRBV15 and TRBJ2-1, is DAMVIQNPRYQVTQFGKPVTLSCSQTLNHNVMYWYQQKSSQAPKLLFHYYDKDFNNEADTPDNFQSRRPNTSFCFLDIRSPGLGDTAMYLCATSSPKNEQFFGPGTRLTVL.

This chain connects TRBV29-1 to TRBJ2-7; TRBD2 matches 10 bases. J lost 3 bases, V lost 2 bases, and 7 bases had no gene match. The CDR3 covers 15 residues. Germline V gives CDR1 SQVTM, CDR2 ANQGSEA. CDR3 nucleotides: TGCAGCGTTGAATTAGCGGGGGGCGAGGGCTACGAGCAGTACTTC. Translating gives CSVELAGGEGYEQYF.

This clonotype was detected a few times. This chain joins TRBV7-9 and TRBJ1-6; D gene ambiguous. CDR1 and CDR2 from the germline V gene are SEHNR and FQNEAQ (reference sequence). There are 13 residues in the CDR3. V gave up 1 base and J gave up 7 bases, with 5 bases separating them. CDR3 DNA: TGTGCCAGCAGCTTAGTCCTCAATTCACCCCTCCACTTT. Translating gives CASSLVLNSPLHF.

The chain carries TRBV11-2 and TRBJ2-5; 9 nucleotides match TRBD1. The CDR3 has 14 residues. V was pared by 5 bases and J by 5 bases, with 6 bases of the junction left unmatched. The V gene's germline CDR1 is SGHAT and CDR2 FQNNGV. The CDR3 DNA sequence: TGTGCCAGCAGCCGGGACAGGGAATGGGAGACCCAGTACTTC. It is translated as CASSRDREWETQYF.

There are a few counts of this clonotype. The CDR3: CASSGATDPRKTANTGELFF. The CDR3 DNA is TGTGCCAGCAGCGGCGCAACCGACCCCAGAAAAACTGCGAACACCGGGGAGCTGTTTTTT. The rearrangement links TRBV9 to TRBJ2-2, with D uncertain. Germline values: CDR1 SGDLS, CDR2 YYNGEE. This CDR3 spans 20 amino acids. V was cut by 3 bases and J by 0 bases, with 24 bases left in between.

The chain joins TRBV7-8 to TRBJ2-3; no definite D call. Germline CDR1 is SGHVS and CDR2 is FQNEAQ. Trimming left V 2 bases short and J 0 bases short, with 12 bases between. This CDR3 is 16 amino acids long. CDR3 coding DNA: TGTGCCAGCAGCTTACTACGGATCCTTAGCACAGATACGCAGTATTTT. Translation: CASSLLRILSTDTQYF. Drawing the rest from reference TRBV7-8 and TRBJ2-3, the complete variable domain is GAGVSQSPRYKVAKRGQDVALRCDPISGHVSLFWYQQALGQGPEFLTYFQNEAQLDKSGLPSDRFFAERPEGSVSTLKIQRTQQEDSAVYLCASSLLRILSTDTQYFGPGTRLTVL.